A selection of T cell receptor beta chains follows, all from one sample in a study of identical twins. TCRdb called the 5' RACE reads again in MiXCR, with one record for every CDR3 protein. Among under 500,000 distinct CDR3 sequences listed, 14% were seen once. This sample was shared with a second study, whose subject was yellow fever vaccine responses in identical twins.

What was sequenced was CD4+ T cells sorted from blood. Every receptor here comes from a woman aged 18-29 years in good health. Each CDR3 is given with its conserved first and last residue. A D gene is named only where the DNA matches it firmly. Expanded clones get a size class; other rows say once, few or many, or leave the size out.

CASSLMSETEQFF | TGCGCCAGCAGCTTGATGTCCGAAACCGAGCAGTTCTTC | many | TRBJ2-1 | NA | TRBV5-1
CASSPQLVSPAKNIQYF | TGTGCCAGCTCACCCCAGCTTGTGTCACCAGCCAAAAACATTCAGTACTTC | many | TRBJ2-4 | NA | TRBV18
CSASPRLGGFYEQYF | TGCAGTGCTAGCCCTCGTCTAGGGGGATTCTACGAGCAGTACTTC | few | TRBJ2-7 | NA | TRBV20-1
CSAEKRGGSYNEQFF | TGCAGTGCTGAGAAACGGGGGGGCTCCTACAATGAGCAGTTCTTC | NA | TRBJ2-1 | TRBD2 | TRBV20-1
CASSPQGRSLYEQYF | TGTGCCAGCAGCCCCCAGGGTCGGAGCCTATACGAGCAGTACTTC | NA | TRBJ2-7 | NA | TRBV7-2
CATSDSGLGREQYF | TGTGCCACCAGTGATTCGGGACTAGGTCGCGAGCAGTACTTC | NA | TRBJ2-7 | TRBD2 | TRBV24-1
CASREQGDTQYF | TGTGCCAGCAGAGAACAGGGGGATACGCAGTATTTT | many | TRBJ2-3 | TRBD1 | TRBV2
CASKAGTGPYEQYF | TGCGCCAGCAAGGCCGGGACAGGTCCATACGAGCAGTACTTC | NA | TRBJ2-7 | TRBD1 | TRBV5-1
CASSADQPQHF | TGTGCCAGCAGTGCTGATCAGCCCCAGCATTTT | NA | TRBJ1-5 | NA | TRBV6-1
CASSQDTLAVRYNEQFF | TGCGCCAGCAGCCAAGATACGCTAGCGGTGCGCTACAATGAGCAGTTCTTC | NA | TRBJ2-1 | TRBD2 | TRBV4-3
CASSSGGSGSPLHF | TGTGCCAGCAGCTCAGGGGGCAGCGGTTCACCCCTCCACTTT | NA | TRBJ1-6 | TRBD1 | TRBV7-2
CASSIGLADNEQFF | TGTGCCAGTAGTATTGGGCTAGCGGACAATGAGCAGTTCTTC | few | TRBJ2-1 | TRBD2 | TRBV19
CRTGNTEAFF | TGCAGGACAGGGAACACTGAAGCTTTCTTT | NA | TRBJ1-1 | NA | TRBV20-1
CASSTTGRTYNEQFF | TGTGCCAGCAGCACAACCGGGCGAACCTACAATGAGCAGTTCTTC | few | TRBJ2-1 | NA | TRBV12-3/TRBV12-4
CASSARRTGGLLETQYF | TGCGCCAGCAGCGCACGCAGGACAGGGGGTTTGCTTGAGACCCAGTACTTC | NA | TRBJ2-5 | TRBD1 | TRBV5-1
CASSYLASGQETQYF | TGTGCCAGCAGTTACCTCGCTAGCGGTCAAGAGACCCAGTACTTC | few | TRBJ2-5 | TRBD2 | TRBV27
CASSRGYSYEQYF | TGTGCCAGCAGCCGGGGTTACTCCTACGAGCAGTACTTC | NA | TRBJ2-7 | NA | TRBV5-6
CAISESLGQGLNEQFF | TGTGCCATCAGTGAGTCGCTGGGGCAGGGGTTAAATGAGCAGTTCTTC | few | TRBJ2-1 | NA | TRBV10-3
CSASPSGAPTYEQYF | TGCAGTGCTTCTCCTAGCGGGGCCCCAACCTACGAGCAGTACTTC | many | TRBJ2-7 | TRBD2 | TRBV20-1
CASSSTGGAQPQHF | TGTGCCAGCAGTTCTACAGGGGGCGCCCAGCCCCAGCATTTT | NA | TRBJ1-5 | TRBD1 | TRBV2
CSAIYRGKDTEAFF | TGCAGTGCTATCTACAGGGGGAAGGACACTGAAGCTTTCTTT | NA | TRBJ1-1 | TRBD1 | TRBV20-1